The clone carrying this T cell receptor (beta chain) was seen once. The antigen is not known. The sample belongs to a study of T cells in localized non-small cell lung cancer. Regarding the study as a whole: Uninvolved adjacent lung showed higher T cell clonality than tumor. Adjacent lung tissue had a median roughly 52 of the top 100 clones found in the tumor.

Libraries were prepared by immunoSEQ multiplex PCR; TCRdb keeps only in-frame clonotypes and omits some of them. Among about 9,600 clones, about 90% were seen once, and the ten largest hold roughly 15%. From germline, CDR1 is LGHNA and CDR2 YSLEER. The CDR3 extends over 15 amino acids. Unmatched junction bases numbered 6, after V lost 4 bases and J lost 0 bases. The V gene is TRBV4-3, the J gene TRBJ2-7; 7 positions match TRBD1. The material was peripheral blood, obtained before any cancer treatment. The TCR comes from a male donor older than 55 with stage III squamous cell lung carcinoma. The CDR3 coding sequence is TGCGCCAGCAGCCCCGGGGCAGGGGGCTCCTACGAGCAGTACTTC. Translating gives CASSPGAGGSYEQYF.